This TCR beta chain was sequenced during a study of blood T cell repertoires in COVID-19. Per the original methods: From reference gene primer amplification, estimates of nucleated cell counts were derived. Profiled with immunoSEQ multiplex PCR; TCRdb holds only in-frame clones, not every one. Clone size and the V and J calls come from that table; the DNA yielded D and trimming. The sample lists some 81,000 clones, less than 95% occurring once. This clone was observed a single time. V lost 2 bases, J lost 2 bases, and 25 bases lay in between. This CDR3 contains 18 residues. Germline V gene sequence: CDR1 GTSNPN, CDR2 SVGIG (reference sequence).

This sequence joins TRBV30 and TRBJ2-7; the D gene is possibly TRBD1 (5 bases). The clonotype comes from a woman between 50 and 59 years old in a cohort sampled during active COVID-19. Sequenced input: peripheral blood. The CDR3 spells CAWSPFLGFGSGTYEQYF. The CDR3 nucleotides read TGTGCCTGGAGTCCCTTTCTGGGATTCGGGTCAGGGACCTACGAGCAGTACTTC.